The 14 T cell receptor beta chains given below trace back to one sample, sequenced in a study of CD4+ T cells in melanoma. Only in-frame clones appear in the TCRdb table, and some are missing; sequencing was by immunoSEQ multiplex PCR. The data contain some 150,000 clones, 80% to 95% of them singletons. All receptors derive from a human donor with melanoma.

This clone has only one observation. The chain is built from TRBV6-5 and TRBJ2-6; D is ambiguous. V lost 2 bases to trimming and J lost 4 bases, with 6 bases between them. CDR1 is MNHEY, CDR2 SVGAGI, per germline. The CDR3 is made up of 14 amino acids. CDR3 sequence (DNA): TGTGCCAGCAGTTACGGTGGGGGGGCCAACGTCCTGACTTTC. It specifies CASSYGGGANVLTF.

The chain links TRBV5-1 to TRBJ2-2; D call uncertain. In germline, CDR1 is SGHRS, CDR2 YFSETQ. The CDR3 sequence is 14 residues long. Trimming cost V 5 bases and J 0 bases, with 8 bases left between them. CDR3 sequence: CASRALANTGELFF. CDR3 bases: TGCGCCAGCAGGGCATTGGCGAACACCGGGGAGCTGTTTTTT.

The chain uses TRBV2 and TRBJ2-1; D might be TRBD1 (5 bases). Deletions cut 3 bases from V and 5 bases from J, with 14 bases between. Germline values: CDR1 SNHLY, CDR2 FYNNEI. This CDR3 region has 15 residues. Written as DNA, the CDR3 is TGTGCCAGCAGTGAGCGAGTGGGGCGAAACAATGAGCAGTTCTTC. The encoded protein is CASSERVGRNNEQFF. The full variable domain, in which reference TRBV2 and TRBJ2-1 provide the parts outside the CDR3, is EPEVTQTPSHQVTQMGQEVILRCVPISNHLYFYWYRQILGQKVEFLVSFYNNEISEKSEIFDDQFSVERPDGSNFTLKIRSTKLEDSAMYFCASSERVGRNNEQFFGPGTRLTVL.

This chain connects TRBV5-1 to TRBJ1-5, with D maybe TRBD1 (5 bases). The V end lost 0 bases, the J end lost 1 base, and 11 bases lay between the germline ends. This CDR3 comprises 16 residues. Germline-derived CDR1 and CDR2 are SGHRS and YFSETQ. The CDR3 is CASSLAGFESNQPQHF. The CDR3 DNA follows: TGCGCCAGCAGCTTGGCAGGGTTTGAGAGCAATCAGCCCCAGCATTTT. The full variable domain, rest sourced from reference TRBV5-1 and TRBJ1-5, is KAGVTQTPRYLIKTRGQQVTLSCSPISGHRSVSWYQQTPGQGLQFLFEYFSETQRNKGNFPGRFSGRQFSNSRSEMNVSTLELGDSALYLCASSLAGFESNQPQHFGDGTRLSIL.

This rearrangement joins TRBV6-1 to TRBJ1-2, with a weak D call TRBD1 (6 bases). Per the germline V gene, CDR1 is MNHNS and CDR2 is SASEGT. The CDR3 consists of 15 residues. The germline V and J ends were trimmed by 2 bases and 8 bases, with 18 bases remaining between them. CDR3 sequence (DNA): TGTGCCAGCAGTGAAAATACAGGGAGTCGTGGGGGCTACACCTTC. Its translation is CASSENTGSRGGYTF.

The V call is TRBV7-2, the J call TRBJ2-2; TRBD1 is a possible D gene (6 bases). The germline V gene has CDR1 SGHTA and CDR2 FQGNSA. The CDR3 sequence is 15 residues long. Trimming took 5 bases from V and 8 from J, leaving 18 bases between them. Written as DNA, the CDR3 is TGTGCCAGCAGCGCACTACTGCCCAGGGGTGGGGAGCTGTTTTTT. This gives the protein CASSALLPRGGELFF.

The count of this clone is one. This chain links TRBV5-6 with TRBJ2-4; D gene uncertain. CDR3 size: 16 residues. Germline lookup yields CDR1 SGHDT and CDR2 YYEEEE. Trimming shortened V by 0 bases and J by 3 bases, and 13 bases separated the two germline ends. CDR3: CASSLEGQPGKNIQYF. CDR3 nucleotides: TGTGCCAGCAGCTTGGAGGGCCAGCCGGGCAAAAACATTCAGTACTTC.

This chain connects TRBV27 to TRBJ2-1; no reliable D call. V was cut by 5 bases and J by 9 bases, with 11 bases left in between. The CDR3 has 12 residues. Per the germline V gene, CDR1 is MNHEY and CDR2 is SMNVEV (reference sequence). CDR3 bases: TGTGCCAGCAGTCCCCATCCTGGTGAGCAGTTCTTC. Translated: CASSPHPGEQFF.

A remark on this clone: The sample contains more than one DNA sequence encoding this CDR3. V and J are TRBV4-1 and TRBJ1-1; D is ambiguous. CDR1 is MGHRA, CDR2 YSYEKL, per germline. CDR3 size: 13 residues. Deletions cut 0 bases from V and 1 base from J, with 3 bases between. CDR3 DNA sequence: TGCGCCAGCAGCCAAGACAGGAACACTGAAGCTTTCTTT. Protein product: CASSQDRNTEAFF.

The gene calls are TRBV5-1 and TRBJ2-5; TRBD1 is a possible D gene (5 bases). Trimming took 0 bases from V and 5 from J, leaving 11 bases between them. CDR1 and CDR2 (germline): SGHRS, YFSETQ. The CDR3 totals 14 residues. CDR3 sequence: CASSLEGQGETQYF. In DNA, the CDR3 is TGCGCCAGCAGCTTGGAGGGCCAGGGTGAGACCCAGTACTTC.

This sequence joins TRBV5-6 and TRBJ1-1, with D hard to call. Germline V gene lookup returns CDR1 SGHDT and CDR2 YYEEEE. The CDR3 has 15 amino acids. The V gene lost 0 bases and the J gene lost 1 base, with 10 bases spanning the gap. CDR3 sequence (DNA): TGTGCCAGCAGCTTGGGACAACGGGGGAACACTGAAGCTTTCTTT. Protein: CASSLGQRGNTEAFF.

V and J are TRBV27 and TRBJ1-2; D is possibly TRBD1 (6 bases). This CDR3 has 13 amino acids. The germline V gene encodes CDR1 MNHEY and CDR2 SMNVEV (reference sequence). The V gene lost 5 bases and the J gene lost 7 bases, with 14 bases spanning the gap. The CDR3 region has the DNA TGTGCCAGCAGTCCAAACAGGGAAGGTGGCTACACCTTC. Encoded protein: CASSPNREGGYTF.

The rearrangement joins TRBV27 to TRBJ2-2, with 9 bases identical to TRBD1. The CDR3 has 15 amino acids. V lost 6 bases to trimming and J lost 5 bases; unmatched junction nucleotides: 7. Germline V CDR1 and CDR2: MNHEY, SMNVEV (reference sequence). In nucleotides, the CDR3 is TGTGCCAGCAGAACACAGGGGGCGGGAACCGGGGAGCTGTTTTTT. Translated: CASRTQGAGTGELFF.

This clone was found a few times. V is TRBV2 and J is TRBJ1-4, with D possibly matching TRBD1 (5 bases). The V gene's germline CDR1 is SNHLY and CDR2 FYNNEI. The CDR3 is 16 residues long. V was cut by 4 bases and J by 5 bases, with 17 bases left in between. The CDR3 DNA sequence: TGTGCCAGCAGTGGGGTTTCGGGGACGTTAAATGAAAAACTGTTTTTT. Protein product: CASSGVSGTLNEKLFF.